This T cell receptor (beta chain) was sequenced for a study of blood T cell repertoires in COVID-19 (TCRdb year 2020). Regarding the complete study: Samples covering the acute and convalescent phases of COVID-19 were provided by collaborators in the United States, Italy and Spain. Where available, HLA class I and class II types were taken from metadata supplied by the sample provider and were not determined by assay-based typing. The samples were drawn from two sources: the first 160 participants of the ongoing ImmuneRACE study, and over 1,000 subjects contributed by 6 global collaborators. The repertoires were released in a freely available public database meant as a resource for research on the immune response to SARS-CoV-2. Subjects who had been exposed to COVID-19, were actively infected with it, or had recovered from it provided the deeply sampled blood TCRbeta repertoires that made up the dataset. The material from the prospective study consisted of cDNA or gDNA derived from T cells, B-cell-depleted T cells, or PBMCs. The sample metadata nearly always contained a de-identified subject ID, COVID-19 status, age in years and sex.

As for this clone: Its antigen is currently not known. Base qualities are not at hand, and no much larger clone is one base apart.

Findings and caveats that apply to the study as a whole: How much clinical and demographic metadata was included differed by source and by participant, and the metadata was provided uncurated.

TCRbeta CDR3 regions were amplified from genomic DNA using the immunoSEQ Assay, a bias-controlled multiplex PCR. As for the original processing: Within the assay, amplification of reference gene primers was used to estimate how many nucleated cells each sample contained. To quantify the absolute abundance of each unique TCRbeta CDR3 rearrangement, sequence reads were collapsed and filtered. For each sample, productive Simpson clonality was calculated as the square root of Simpson's diversity index across productive rearrangements. In its TCRdb copy, this immuneACCESS table keeps in-frame sequences only and misses some clones. Where compared with another copy, unresolved V genes explain less than half of these, and the others have no known cause. The V and J calls and clone size were taken over from that table, and D and trimming were inferred from the DNA. The table for this sample lists around 260,000 clones; approximately 87% of them were counted only once. The ten largest clones capture about 1.6% of the sample.

Samples from volunteer blood donors who had recovered from COVID-19 were contributed by a second Seattle source. Collaborating institutions collected whole blood in K2EDTA tubes following their own protocols. For TCRbeta analysis, collaborators shipped samples in one of three forms: frozen whole blood, isolated PBMCs, or DNA extracted from either of those sample types. This receptor was taken from a woman aged 40 to 50 who had recovered from COVID-19. The sequenced sample was peripheral blood.

The CDR3 in this case is CASSPTRGGGYTF. Here is the DNA: TGTGCCAGCAGCCCGACACGGGGGGGCGGCTACACCTTC. The sequence joins TRBV7-2 to TRBJ1-2; matching of 6 bases hints at TRBD1 as the D gene. Looking up the germline V gene yields CDR1 SGHTA and CDR2 FQGNSA. Trimming costs V 5 bases and J 8 bases, and their ends lie 15 bases apart. The CDR3 runs 13 amino acids, cysteine and phenylalanine included. Only CDR3 DNA is held: 39 bases, read in frame from base 1.